This T cell receptor (beta chain) came from a study of CD8+ T cells in alopecia areata. Findings of the study overall: Throughout tofacitinib, many expanded lesional clones continued to persist in scalp and blood. The study found higher clonality in lesional than normal scalp, especially in alopecia totalis/universalis.

A remark on this clone: Its antigen is currently unknown.

Isolated RNA was reverse transcribed into cDNA used as the sequencing template. The method was immunoSEQ multiplex PCR; TCRdb's version includes in-frame clones alone and lacks a portion of them. This sample has about 100,000 clones; just under 60% occur once, and the top ten carry 16%. Treatment of the sample: oral pan-JAK inhibitor, 5-10 mg twice daily. Trimming took 4 bases from V and 5 from J, leaving 21 bases between them. The CDR3 has 17 amino acids. Germline values: CDR1 PRHDT, CDR2 FYEKMQ (reference sequence). The clonotype originates from a human donor with alopecia areata. Sequenced here: CD8+ T cells sorted from blood, sampled around week 55, from a patient treated with tofacitinib. The J gene is TRBJ2-1, the V gene TRBV13, with D unresolved. Written as DNA, the CDR3 is TGTGCCAGCAGCTCCCAGGTTTCGGTAGCCCAAGACAATGAGCAGTTCTTC. Protein product: CASSSQVSVAQDNEQFF.